The 16 T cell receptor beta chains presented below share a single source sample, sequenced in a study of blood T cell repertoires in COVID-19. The protocol was immunoSEQ multiplex PCR, while the TCRdb copy is restricted to in-frame clones and leaves out a portion. Here the sample spans roughly 300,000 clones, about 90% being singletons. The sample taken for sequencing was PBMCs or T cells enriched from blood (not recorded which). Receptor source: a woman aged 25 to 39 who had recovered from COVID-19.

The chain employs TRBV25-1 and TRBJ1-1; the D gene is possibly TRBD1 (5 bases). Trimming pared 2 bases from V and 11 bases from J, leaving 12 bases between. Germline-derived CDR1 and CDR2 are MGHDK and SYGVNS. CDR3 length equals 12 residues. The CDR3 loop reads CASSEVGGLAFF. In nucleotides, the CDR3 is TGTGCCAGCAGTGAAGTTGGGGGGTTGGCTTTCTTT.

The V gene is TRBV27, the J gene TRBJ1-6; 12 bases are shared with TRBD1. The CDR3 contains 16 residues. The J segment lost 9 bases and the V segment lost 2 bases, leaving 5 bases of the junction unmatched. The germline CDR1 and CDR2 sequences are MNHEY and SMNVEV (reference sequence). This CDR3 is CASSLRGQGAVSPLHF. The CDR3 DNA is TGTGCCAGCAGTTTACGGGGACAGGGGGCGGTTTCACCCCTCCACTTT.

J is TRBJ2-1 and V is TRBV5-1, with 15 bases aligning to TRBD2. The CDR3 has 17 residues. V dropped 3 bases and J dropped 4; count of bases not matched to a gene: 5. From germline, CDR1 is SGHRS and CDR2 YFSETQ. The CDR3 bases are TGCGCCAGCAGCTGGGGGACTAGCGGGGGGCGTTACAATGAGCAGTTCTTC. Residues: CASSWGTSGGRYNEQFF.

V usage is TRBV5-1 and J usage is TRBJ1-4, with 11 bases matching TRBD1. The CDR3 length is 16 residues. Germline loops: CDR1 SGHRS, CDR2 YFSETQ. The junction had 2 bases not matched to a gene; V was cut back by 4 bases and J by 0 bases. The CDR3 sequence: CASSGGQGATNEKLFF. CDR3 nucleotides: TGCGCCAGCAGCGGGGGACAGGGGGCAACTAATGAAAAACTGTTTTTT.

The chain is built from TRBV30 and TRBJ1-3, with 8 positions matching TRBD1. Per the germline V gene, CDR1 is GTSNPN and CDR2 is SVGIG (reference sequence). The CDR3 has 14 amino acids. V lost 2 bases, J lost 2 bases, and 2 bases stayed unmatched. The CDR3 bases are TGTGCCTGGAGTCCAGGGGGCGCTGGAAACACCATATATTTT. Amino acids: CAWSPGGAGNTIYF.

On this clone: The same CDR3 also results from other DNA sequences found in this sample. The rearrangement links TRBV27 to TRBJ1-2; D remains ambiguous. Germline V gene lookup returns CDR1 MNHEY and CDR2 SMNVEV (reference sequence). The CDR3 is 13 amino acids. V dropped 4 bases and J dropped 7 bases, with 13 bases sitting between them. The CDR3 here is CASSSPLRSGYTF. CDR3 in DNA: TGTGCCAGCAGTTCCCCCCTCAGGTCTGGCTACACCTTC.

The chain carries TRBV11-1 and TRBJ2-5; D might be TRBD1 (5 bases). This CDR3 has 13 residues. The V and J ends lost 1 base and 7 bases respectively, with 10 bases between them. In germline, CDR1 is SGHAT, CDR2 FQDESV (reference sequence). The CDR3 nucleotides are TGTGCCAGCAGCTTAGTGGACACACGGACCCAGTACTTC. Translating it yields CASSLVDTRTQYF.

The chain carries TRBV11-3 and TRBJ2-1; 8 nucleotides match TRBD2. CDR3 size: 15 residues. CDR1 is SGHNT and CDR2 is YENEEA in the germline V gene. After removal of 1 base from V and 6 bases from J, the junction contained 5 bases not matched to a gene. CDR3 sequence: CASSLAGGAPNEQFF. The CDR3, as DNA: TGTGCCAGCAGCTTAGCGGGGGGGGCTCCCAATGAGCAGTTCTTC.

This chain connects TRBV28 to TRBJ2-4; perhaps TRBD1 as D (6 bases). Germline CDR1 MDHEN, CDR2 SYDVKM. Trimming cost V 4 bases and J 1 base, with 11 bases left between them. The CDR3 totals 15 residues. The DNA of the CDR3 is TGTGCCAGCAGTTACAGGGACCCGGCCAAAAACATTCAGTACTTC. Residues: CASSYRDPAKNIQYF.

The V call is TRBV7-9, the J call TRBJ1-6, with 10 nucleotides matching TRBD1. The CDR3 runs to 14 residues. Per the germline V gene, CDR1 is SEHNR and CDR2 is FQNEAQ (reference sequence). With 4 bases clipped from V and 9 bases from J, the junction kept 3 bases outside the gene matches. DNA for the CDR3: TGTGCCAGCAGCTACTGGACAGGGGGTTCACCCCTCCACTTT. Translating gives CASSYWTGGSPLHF.

The chain joins TRBV30 to TRBJ1-5; 9 nucleotides agree with TRBD1. This CDR3 comprises 14 residues. Trimming at V came to 1 base and at J to 6 bases, leaving 4 bases not matched to a gene. The germline V gene has CDR1 GTSNPN and CDR2 SVGIG (reference sequence). The CDR3 region has the DNA TGTGCCTGGAGTGCGGGACAGGGTGCTCAGCCCCAGCATTTT. This codes for CAWSAGQGAQPQHF.

This chain connects TRBV28 to TRBJ2-1; 8 bases align to TRBD1. The germline CDR1 and CDR2 sequences are MDHEN and SYDVKM. V was clipped by 6 bases and J by 7 bases; unmatched bases: 14. The CDR3 runs to 16 residues. For the CDR3, the DNA is TGTGCCAGCAGACCCGGACAGGGAACTACGGGAAATGAGCAGTTCTTC. Its protein product is CASRPGQGTTGNEQFF.

The V and J genes are TRBV4-1 and TRBJ1-2, with D maybe TRBD1 (5 bases). There are 14 residues in the CDR3. V lost 2 bases, J lost 4 bases, and 11 bases lay in between. Germline loops: CDR1 MGHRA, CDR2 YSYEKL. The CDR3 DNA is TGCGCCAGCAGCCAACCAGTCGACAGCTATGGCTACACCTTC. This encodes CASSQPVDSYGYTF.

This chain joins TRBV19 and TRBJ1-6; 8 nucleotides match TRBD1. Germline CDR1 LNHDA, CDR2 SQIVND (reference sequence). J was trimmed by 7 bases and V by 6 bases; bases with no gene match: 8. The CDR3 is 15 residues long. Here the CDR3 reads CASSPDRGNNSPLHF. In DNA, the CDR3 is TGTGCCAGTAGCCCCGACAGGGGTAACAATTCACCCCTCCACTTT.

The table lists this clone with a few counts. V gene TRBV18 combines with J gene TRBJ1-2; D call uncertain. Germline CDR1 KGHSH, CDR2 LQKENI. The ends were cut back, 5 bases at V and 8 bases at J, with 12 bases in the middle. The length of the CDR3 is 12 residues. This chain's CDR3 is CASSTRDSGYTF. The CDR3 DNA follows: TGTGCCAGCTCAACGAGGGATAGCGGCTACACCTTC.

V is TRBV5-1 and J is TRBJ2-3; 8 bases are shared with TRBD2. Unmatched junction bases numbered 22, after V lost 6 bases and J lost 1 base. Germline lookup yields CDR1 SGHRS and CDR2 YFSETQ. The CDR3 sequence is 20 residues long. CDR3 in DNA: TGCGCCAGCACCCTGTTGTGGGCGGGGGGAACGCTTGGTGGCACAGATACGCAGTATTTT. It yields the protein CASTLLWAGGTLGGTDTQYF.